One T cell receptor (beta chain) is described in this entry. This CDR3 contains 17 residues. Trimming left V 4 bases short and J 8 bases short, with 23 bases between. CDR1 and CDR2 from the germline V gene are SGHDN and FVKESK. This sample stems from a study of T cell changes during pregnancy in multiple sclerosis. Profiled with immunoSEQ multiplex PCR; TCRdb holds only in-frame clones, not every one. This sample has about 36,000 clones, with around 93% found just once. This chain links TRBV14 with TRBJ2-2; TRBD1 is a possible D gene (6 bases). Sequenced here: CD4+ T cells from peripheral blood mononuclear cells, sampled in the third trimester of pregnancy. This TCR was sampled from a female donor in good health, enrolled as a control in a pregnancy study. In DNA, the CDR3 is TGTGCCAGCAGCCGGGAGACAGCCGGGACAAGGATGGGGGAGCTGTTTTTT. Amino acid sequence: CASSRETAGTRMGELFF.